Below are 7 T cell receptor beta chains sequenced from a single sample in a study of cytomegalovirus exposure and HLA in healthy donors. Measured with immunoSEQ multiplex PCR; TCRdb has only the in-frame clones, and not every one. Altogether hundreds of thousands of clones are present, roughly 90% being singletons, with the ten largest covering 0.8% to 0.85%. Material: PBMCs. These receptors were collected from a woman aged 18-29 years in good health and CMV-seronegative.

The chain uses TRBV30 and TRBJ1-2; D might be TRBD1 (6 bases). Germline CDR1 is GTSNPN and CDR2 is SVGIG (reference sequence). This CDR3 spans 11 amino acids. Trimming took off 7 bases at V and 3 bases at J, with 9 bases between the two ends. CDR3 DNA sequence: TGTGCCTCCCGGACAGACTATGGCTACACCTTC. This sequence encodes CASRTDYGYTF.

The chain combines TRBV25-1 with TRBJ2-7, with 9 bases matching TRBD1. The CDR3 contains 14 residues. Looked up from germline, CDR1 is MGHDK and CDR2 is SYGVNS. The V segment lost 7 bases and the J segment 0 bases; nucleotides outside the gene matches: 4. For the CDR3, the DNA is TGTGCCAGCATATCGGACAGGGGCTCCTACGAGCAGTACTTC. Translated, it gives CASISDRGSYEQYF.

The chain carries TRBV29-1 and TRBJ2-5; the D gene is possibly TRBD2 (6 bases). V was trimmed by 2 bases and J by 4 bases, leaving 8 bases between them. This CDR3 is 12 amino acids long. Germline V gene data show CDR1 as SQVTM and CDR2 as ANQGSEA. The CDR3 protein is CSVEQGGETQYF. CDR3 coding DNA: TGCAGCGTTGAACAGGGAGGAGAGACCCAGTACTTC.

V gene TRBV5-8 combines with J gene TRBJ2-2; 12 bases map to TRBD2. Germline V gene sequence: CDR1 SGHTS, CDR2 YDEGEE. V lost 4 bases, J lost 0 bases, and 7 bases stayed unmatched. There are 18 residues in the CDR3. The CDR3 nucleotides read TGTGCCAGCAGCAAAGGACTAGCGGGACGCACGAACACCGGGGAGCTGTTTTTT. Translation: CASSKGLAGRTNTGELFF. The full variable domain, with the rest looked up from reference TRBV5-8 and TRBJ2-2, is EAGVTQSPTHLIKTRGQQATLRCSPISGHTSVYWYQQALGLGLQFLLWYDEGEERNRGNFPPRFSGRQFPNYSSELNVNALELEDSALYLCASSKGLAGRTNTGELFFGEGSRLTVL.

This clone showed up many times. CDR3 region: CASSEPTRDSLNEQYF. The CDR3 bases are TGTGCCAGCAGTGAACCTACCAGGGACAGTTTGAACGAGCAGTACTTC. The chain combines TRBV25-1 with TRBJ2-7; 7 bases align to TRBD1. V shed 2 bases and J 5 bases; nucleotides not matched to a gene: 12. This CDR3 is 16 amino acids long. Germline V gene lookup returns CDR1 MGHDK and CDR2 SYGVNS.

The V gene is TRBV7-6, the J gene TRBJ1-4; unclear D gene. The germline gives CDR1 SGHVS, CDR2 FNYEAQ. The V end lost 3 bases, the J end lost 8 bases, and 13 bases lay between the germline ends. This CDR3 is built from 14 residues. CDR3 residues: CASSLTSPLEKLFF. CDR3 in DNA: TGTGCCAGCAGCTTGACAAGTCCGCTGGAAAAACTGTTTTTT.

This clone was picked up a small number of times. V and J are TRBV4-2 and TRBJ2-3; TRBD2 is a possible D gene (6 bases). V was shortened by 0 bases and J by 1 base, with 11 bases between the two germline ends. CDR1 is LGHNA, CDR2 YNFKEQ, per germline. The CDR3 extends over 16 amino acids. The CDR3 DNA reads as TGTGCCAGCAGCCAAGATCTCGGGACTGGCACAGATACGCAGTATTTT. It encodes CASSQDLGTGTDTQYF.